Following are 10 T cell receptor beta chains from one sample sequenced in a study of vaccination and CD4 T cells after COVID-19. Time point defined: late sampling 161 to 241 days after vaccination in a few convalescent patients. TCRdb analysed the PCR reads with MiXCR anew, one entry per CDR3 protein. This sample has 25,000 to 35,000 distinct CDR3 sequences; 49% occur once, and the top ten carry 5.8%. The material was CD4+ T cells from blood, obtained about 7 months after SARS-CoV-2 vaccination. Receptors were obtained from a human donor who had recovered from COVID-19.

This sequence joins TRBV7-9 and TRBJ2-5; D is uncertain. CDR1 and CDR2 from the germline V gene are SEHNR and FQNEAQ (reference sequence). The CDR3 has 14 amino acids. Trimming shortened V by 3 bases and J by 4 bases, and 12 bases separated the two germline ends. Here the CDR3 DNA reads TGTGCCAGCAGCTTTGGTCAGTCTTTAGAGACCCAGTACTTC. Amino acids: CASSFGQSLETQYF.

This sequence joins TRBV27 and TRBJ1-5, with D possibly being TRBD1 (6 bases). The CDR3 is made up of 16 amino acids. Germline values: CDR1 MNHEY, CDR2 SMNVEV (reference sequence). V gave up 2 bases and J gave up 6 bases, with 17 bases separating them. The CDR3 nucleotides read TGTGCCAGCAGTTTAAAGGGCCAGGGGATTTTTCAGCCCCAGCATTTT. It codes for CASSLKGQGIFQPQHF.

Written as DNA, the CDR3 is TGTGCCAGCAGCTACGGATCAAGACGCGACACCGGGGAGCTGTTTTTT. This codes for CASSYGSRRDTGELFF. The rearrangement joins TRBV7-3 to TRBJ2-2; D gene unclear. The CDR3 runs 16 residues. The V and J ends lost 4 bases and 3 bases respectively, with 15 bases between them. Germline V gene sequence: CDR1 SGHTA, CDR2 FQGTGA.

This clonotype showed up just once. V is TRBV28 and J is TRBJ1-2; D gene ambiguous. The germline V gene has CDR1 MDHEN and CDR2 SYDVKM. The V end lost 6 bases, the J end lost 8 bases, and 13 bases lay between the germline ends. The CDR3 is made up of 12 amino acids. The CDR3, as DNA: TGTGCCAGCAGATTGGCAGGATGGGGCTACACCTTC. Its translation: CASRLAGWGYTF.

This rearrangement joins TRBV20-1 to TRBJ1-6; the match to TRBD1 covers 7 bases. Germline V gene sequence: CDR1 DFQATT, CDR2 SNEGSKA (reference sequence). This CDR3 is 15 amino acids long. The V and J ends lost 0 bases and 10 bases, in that order; junction bases with no gene match: 9. The CDR3 is CSARDRATGRSPLHF. CDR3 sequence (DNA): TGCAGTGCTAGAGATAGGGCGACAGGGCGATCACCCCTCCACTTT.

The DNA for the CDR3 is TGTGCCAGCATCCCCAGGGGGCTAGGGGAGACCCAGTACTTC. It is translated as CASIPRGLGETQYF. The V and J genes are TRBV28 and TRBJ2-5, with 8 bases identical to TRBD1. V gave up 7 bases and J gave up 5 bases; unmatched junction bases: 9. The CDR3 is 14 residues long. Germline V gene sequence: CDR1 MDHEN, CDR2 SYDVKM.

The chain carries TRBV7-2 and TRBJ2-1; a weak D match, TRBD2 (6 bases). Trimming removed 1 base at V and 1 base at J, with 11 bases between. CDR1 is SGHTA and CDR2 is FQGNSA in the germline V gene. The CDR3 is 16 residues long. The CDR3 DNA is TGTGCCAGCAGCTTAGGTAGTAGCGGATCCTACAATGAGCAGTTCTTC. Its protein product is CASSLGSSGSYNEQFF.

The CDR3 protein is CASSGPPVYEQFF. CDR3 coding DNA: TGTGCCAGCAGTGGCCCCCCGGTCTATGAGCAGTTCTTC. The chain links TRBV28 to TRBJ2-1; no firm D call. Germline CDR1 and CDR2: MDHEN and SYDVKM. The CDR3 contains 13 residues. The V end was cut by 5 bases, the J end by 8 bases, with 13 bases between.

In the case of this clonotype: Mismatch with germline at one junction end may stem from a read error. The chain is built from TRBV6-1 and TRBJ2-7, with 9 nucleotides matching TRBD1. The CDR3 has 13 amino acids. The germline V gene has CDR1 MNHNS and CDR2 SASEGT. The CDR3 nucleotides are TGTGCCAGCAGTGACGCCCCGGACGGGACAGGGTTCTTC. It yields the protein CASSDAPDGTGFF.

The chain recombines TRBV10-3 with TRBJ1-5; weak D call: TRBD1 (6 bases). Per germline, CDR1 ENHRY and CDR2 SYGVKD. V lost 5 bases to trimming and J lost 2 bases, with 7 bases between them. The CDR3 runs 13 residues. CDR3 loop: CAISYRGNQPQHF. In DNA form, the CDR3 reads TGTGCCATCAGTTACAGGGGCAATCAGCCCCAGCATTTT.